These 29 T cell receptor beta chains originate from one sample sequenced in a study of neurological immune-mediated disorders. As to time point: technical triplicate 1. TCRdb re-derived calls from the 5' RACE reads in MiXCR, one entry per CDR3 protein. The table has 25,000 or so distinct CDR3 sequences, about 13% seen once. Specimen: CD4+ T cells from blood. Every receptor here comes from a female donor with HTLV-1-associated myelopathy (HAM/TSP).

The sample holds many counts of this clonotype. The chain links TRBV7-2 to TRBJ2-5; 14 bases match TRBD2. With 4 bases clipped from V and 0 bases from J, the junction kept 7 bases outside the gene matches. Looked up from germline, CDR1 is SGHTA and CDR2 is FQGNSA. The CDR3 sequence is 18 residues long. The CDR3 loop reads CASSSGLAGDEYQETQYF. The CDR3 region has the DNA TGTGCCAGCAGCTCGGGACTAGCGGGGGACGAGTACCAAGAGACCCAGTACTTC.

This clonotype was detected ten times or more. The chain combines TRBV10-3 with TRBJ2-5, with unresolved D. The ends were cut back, 3 bases at V and 2 bases at J, with 7 bases in the middle. The CDR3 is 13 residues long. Germline values: CDR1 ENHRY, CDR2 SYGVKD. The CDR3 bases are TGTGCCATCAGTGACAGTTTACAAGAGACCCAGTACTTC. Protein sequence: CAISDSLQETQYF.

This clonotype was detected ten times or more. CDR3: CASSRTGTGGPDTQYF. In DNA, the CDR3 is TGTGCCAGCAGTCGCACCGGGACAGGGGGCCCAGATACGCAGTATTTT. The rearrangement links TRBV6-5 to TRBJ2-3, with 12 bases fitting TRBD1. The CDR3 totals 16 residues. V shed 5 bases and J 4 bases; nucleotides not matched to a gene: 7. CDR1 is MNHEY, CDR2 SVGAGI, per germline.

This clonotype was found many times. This chain joins TRBV7-2 and TRBJ2-2, with D perhaps matching TRBD1 (5 bases). This CDR3 has 14 residues. Germline V gives CDR1 SGHTA, CDR2 FQGNSA. Trimming took 4 bases from V and 3 from J, leaving 9 bases between them. The CDR3 DNA reads TGTGCCAGCAGCTCTCAGGGCTACACCGGGGAGCTGTTTTTT. Amino acid sequence: CASSSQGYTGELFF. The full variable domain, rest sourced from reference TRBV7-2 and TRBJ2-2, is GAGVSQSPSNKVTEKGKDVELRCDPISGHTALYWYRQSLGQGLEFLIYFQGNSAPDKSGLPSDRFSAERTGGSVSTLTIQRTQQEDSAVYLCASSSQGYTGELFFGEGSRLTVL.

This clonotype was counted many times. The CDR3 nucleotides are TGTGCCAGCAGCGCCCGGGACTCTGAAAAACTGTTTTTT. Translating gives CASSARDSEKLFF. The chain is built from TRBV5-6 and TRBJ1-4; tentatively, D is TRBD1 (5 bases). Germline CDR1 is SGHDT and CDR2 is YYEEEE. The V gene lost 4 bases and the J gene lost 7 bases, with 11 bases spanning the gap. CDR3 size: 13 residues.

This clonotype was detected ten times or more. V is TRBV5-1 and J is TRBJ2-3, with a weak D call TRBD1 (6 bases). CDR1 SGHRS and CDR2 YFSETQ come from the germline V gene. The CDR3 contains 14 residues. The V and J ends lost 4 bases and 4 bases respectively, with 13 bases between them. As DNA, the CDR3 is TGCGCCAGCAGCCCCAGGGGCGACTCAGATACGCAGTATTTT. Translating it yields CASSPRGDSDTQYF.

This clonotype was observed many times. This chain joins TRBV20-1 and TRBJ2-1, with a tentative D call TRBD2 (6 bases). The CDR3 spans 11 residues. CDR1 and CDR2 from the germline V gene are DFQATT and SNEGSKA (reference sequence). Trimming pared 6 bases from V and 13 bases from J, leaving 16 bases between. The DNA of the CDR3 is TGCAGTGCGGGAAGCGGAGGGGATCAGTTCTTC. This gives the protein CSAGSGGDQFF.

This clonotype occurred many times. J is TRBJ2-3 and V is TRBV10-3; 10 nucleotides line up with TRBD2. J was trimmed by 1 base and V by 2 bases; bases with no gene match: 3. The germline gives CDR1 ENHRY, CDR2 SYGVKD. CDR3 length equals 16 residues. The CDR3 sequence is CAISEKGTSGTDTQYF. The DNA for the CDR3 is TGTGCCATCAGTGAGAAGGGGACTAGCGGCACAGATACGCAGTATTTT.

This clonotype was detected many times. The gene calls are TRBV20-1 and TRBJ2-2, with 11 bases aligning to TRBD2. This CDR3 has 16 amino acids. Germline V gene lookup returns CDR1 DFQATT and CDR2 SNEGSKA (reference sequence). V shed 1 base and J 6 bases; nucleotides not matched to a gene: 7. The CDR3 region is CSARAPTSGSAGELFF. The CDR3 region has the DNA TGCAGTGCTAGAGCACCAACTAGCGGGAGTGCCGGGGAGCTGTTTTTT.

This clonotype was found many times. For the CDR3, the DNA is TGCAGTGCCACAAGCGGGGCGGGGGTTGGAGAAAAACTGTTTTTT. Translated: CSATSGAGVGEKLFF. The rearrangement uses TRBV20-1 and TRBJ1-4, with a possible D match to TRBD1 (5 bases). There are 15 residues in the CDR3. The V and J ends lost 6 bases and 8 bases respectively, with 22 bases between them. Germline values: CDR1 DFQATT, CDR2 SNEGSKA (reference sequence).

This clonotype is labeled medium-sized (0.01 to 0.1%). The chain couples TRBV5-1 to TRBJ2-1; D could derive from TRBD1 or TRBD2 (6 bases each). The CDR3 is 13 residues long. CDR1 is SGHRS and CDR2 is YFSETQ in the germline V gene. V shed 2 bases and J shed 8 bases, with 11 bases lying between them. DNA of the CDR3: TGCGCCAGCAGCTTAAGGGGGGCCCATGAGCAGTTCTTC. Its protein is CASSLRGAHEQFF.

There are many counts of this clonotype. This chain uses TRBV27 with TRBJ1-6, with D perhaps matching TRBD1 (6 bases). V shed 5 bases and J shed 8 bases, with 10 bases lying between them. Germline-derived CDR1 and CDR2 are MNHEY and SMNVEV (reference sequence). The CDR3 totals 13 residues. Written as DNA, the CDR3 is TGTGCCAGCAGTCCATACAGGGATTCACCCCTCCACTTT. This encodes CASSPYRDSPLHF.

This clonotype has a count of ten or more. The chain is built from TRBV10-3 and TRBJ2-7; no reliable D call. CDR1 is ENHRY and CDR2 is SYGVKD in the germline V gene. Trimming cost V 6 bases and J 3 bases, with 6 bases left between them. The CDR3 is 11 amino acids. The CDR3 sequence: CAIRGNYEQYF. Written as DNA, the CDR3 is TGTGCCATCAGAGGGAACTACGAGCAGTACTTC.

This clonotype was counted many times. This chain uses TRBV2 with TRBJ1-1, with TRBD1 as a possible D gene (6 bases). Germline CDR1 and CDR2: SNHLY and FYNNEI. Trimming shortened V by 11 bases and J by 0 bases, and 13 bases separated the two germline ends. The CDR3 contains 13 residues. The CDR3 here is CADHRDMNTEAFF. The DNA of the CDR3 is TGTGCCGACCACAGGGATATGAACACTGAAGCTTTCTTT.

The table lists this clonotype with many counts. The rearrangement uses TRBV3-1 and TRBJ2-2; a possible D gene is TRBD2 (7 bases). CDR3 length equals 15 residues. The germline V and J ends were trimmed by 4 bases and 2 bases, with 11 bases remaining between them. Germline CDR1 is LGHDT and CDR2 is YNNKEL (reference sequence). CDR3 protein: CASSRGGHNTGELFF. CDR3 in DNA: TGTGCCAGCAGCCGCGGGGGACACAACACCGGGGAGCTGTTTTTT.

Many counts were recorded for this clonotype. The chain is built from TRBV5-1 and TRBJ2-5; D unclear. CDR1 is SGHRS and CDR2 is YFSETQ in the germline V gene. The CDR3 is 12 amino acids. Trimming removed 0 bases at V and 3 bases at J, with 3 bases between. The CDR3: CASSLVEETQYF. CDR3 sequence (DNA): TGCGCCAGCAGCTTGGTGGAAGAGACCCAGTACTTC. Using reference TRBV5-1 and TRBJ2-5 for the parts outside the CDR3, the full variable domain is KAGVTQTPRYLIKTRGQQVTLSCSPISGHRSVSWYQQTPGQGLQFLFEYFSETQRNKGNFPGRFSGRQFSNSRSEMNVSTLELGDSALYLCASSLVEETQYFGPGTRLLVL.

This clonotype was recorded many times. The chain joins TRBV6-5 to TRBJ2-7, with 7 bases lining up with TRBD1. V lost 7 bases and J lost 4; bases outside the gene matches: 7. Germline V gene sequence: CDR1 MNHEY, CDR2 SVGAGI. This CDR3 has 13 residues. The CDR3, as DNA: TGTGCCAGCACAGACAGGGCAGGGTACGAGCAGTACTTC. This gives the protein CASTDRAGYEQYF.

In its sample, this clonotype ranks as medium-sized. The chain has TRBV5-1 and TRBJ1-1; weak D call: TRBD1 (6 bases). CDR1 and CDR2 (germline): SGHRS, YFSETQ. V was clipped by 4 bases and J by 0 bases, with 13 bases between them. There are 15 residues in the CDR3. CDR3 loop: CASSLLGAMNTEAFF. CDR3 sequence (DNA): TGCGCCAGCAGCCTGTTGGGGGCCATGAACACTGAAGCTTTCTTT.

This clonotype has at least ten counts. The chain has TRBV3-1 and TRBJ2-2; D could derive from TRBD1 or TRBD2 (5 bases each). Trimming left V 10 bases short and J 2 bases short, with 11 bases between. This CDR3 spans 13 amino acids. Germline V gives CDR1 LGHDT, CDR2 YNNKEL (reference sequence). The chain's CDR3 is CATHGANTGELFF. The CDR3 region has the DNA TGTGCCACCCACGGGGCCAACACCGGGGAGCTGTTTTTT.

This clonotype is medium-sized (0.01 to 0.1%) by share. J is TRBJ1-1 and V is TRBV7-8, with D unresolved. With 1 base removed from V and 2 bases from J, the gap between germline ends came to 8 bases. Germline assignment: CDR1 SGHVS and CDR2 FQNEAQ. This CDR3 comprises 14 residues. The CDR3 DNA is TGTGCCAGCAGCTTAGTAGCAGGAAACACTGAAGCTTTCTTT. This gives the protein CASSLVAGNTEAFF. Looking up the rest from reference TRBV7-8 and TRBJ1-1 gives the full variable domain: GAGVSQSPRYKVAKRGQDVALRCDPISGHVSLFWYQQALGQGPEFLTYFQNEAQLDKSGLPSDRFFAERPEGSVSTLKIQRTQQEDSAVYLCASSLVAGNTEAFFGQGTRLTVV.

This clonotype has a count of ten or more. The V call is TRBV7-6, the J call TRBJ1-6; D is unclear. The CDR3 length is 13 residues. With 1 base removed from V and 14 bases from J, the gap between germline ends came to 12 bases. The germline V gene has CDR1 SGHVS and CDR2 FNYEAQ. For the CDR3, the DNA is TGTGCCAGCAGCTTAGGGAGTGGTTCGACCCTCCACTTT. Encoded protein: CASSLGSGSTLHF.

This clonotype showed up many times. The chain uses TRBV7-3 and TRBJ2-3, with 8 bases fitting TRBD2. The CDR3 is 16 amino acids. The J segment lost 6 bases and the V segment lost 5 bases, leaving 13 bases of the junction unmatched. In germline, CDR1 is SGHTA, CDR2 FQGTGA. CDR3 DNA: TGTGCCAGCAGCAGCGGACTAGCTAGGGGGGGTGATACGCAGTATTTT. This encodes CASSSGLARGGDTQYF.

The genes are TRBV7-3 and TRBJ2-3; D gene unclear. CDR3 size: 13 residues. Germline V gene data show CDR1 as SGHTA and CDR2 as FQGTGA. The V gene lost 0 bases and the J gene lost 6 bases, with 7 bases spanning the gap. CDR3 in amino acids: CASSLTRLDTQYF. The CDR3 DNA reads TGTGCCAGCAGCTTAACCAGGTTGGATACGCAGTATTTT.

There are many counts of this clonotype. This chain uses TRBV20-1 with TRBJ1-2; D gene unclear. The CDR3 sequence is 12 residues long. CDR1 is DFQATT and CDR2 is SNEGSKA in the germline V gene (reference sequence). Trimming shortened V by 6 bases and J by 4 bases, and 12 bases separated the two germline ends. CDR3 DNA: TGCAGTGCACGGAGCCCTTCCTATGGCTACACCTTC. This translates into CSARSPSYGYTF.

This clonotype was recorded at least ten times. The chain couples TRBV5-1 to TRBJ1-2; D is unresolved. The CDR3 is 14 residues long. Germline loops: CDR1 SGHRS, CDR2 YFSETQ. Trimming pared 0 bases from V and 7 bases from J, leaving 13 bases between. The chain's CDR3 is CASSLDGIFGGYTF. In nucleotides, the CDR3 is TGCGCCAGCAGCTTGGACGGGATTTTCGGTGGCTACACCTTC. Looking up the rest from reference TRBV5-1 and TRBJ1-2 gives the full variable domain: KAGVTQTPRYLIKTRGQQVTLSCSPISGHRSVSWYQQTPGQGLQFLFEYFSETQRNKGNFPGRFSGRQFSNSRSEMNVSTLELGDSALYLCASSLDGIFGGYTFGSGTRLTVV.

This clonotype is classed as medium-sized. The J gene is TRBJ2-1, the V gene TRBV6-8; D remains ambiguous. The CDR3 is 11 amino acids. The V end was cut by 2 bases, the J end by 12 bases, with 8 bases between. The germline CDR1 and CDR2 sequences are MNHGY and SAAAGT. Here the CDR3 reads CASSYKQRQFF. The CDR3 bases are TGTGCCAGCAGTTACAAGCAAAGGCAGTTCTTC.

This clonotype showed up many times. The rearrangement uses TRBV12-3 or TRBV12-4 and TRBJ1-1; D not resolved. V lost 7 bases, J lost 1 base, and 10 bases lay in between. This CDR3 is 13 amino acids long. CDR3 residues: CASTLASNTEAFF. CDR3 nucleotide sequence: TGTGCCAGCACCCTGGCCTCGAACACTGAAGCTTTCTTT.

The sample holds many counts of this clonotype. The gene calls are TRBV5-6 and TRBJ2-1, with D tentatively TRBD2 (6 bases). Germline V gives CDR1 SGHDT, CDR2 YYEEEE. V was trimmed by 6 bases and J by 5 bases, leaving 18 bases between them. The CDR3 extends over 15 amino acids. The DNA of the CDR3 is TGTGCCAGCACGCTGGGGGGACCCTATAACAATGAGCAGTTCTTC. Encoded protein: CASTLGGPYNNEQFF.

This clonotype was found many times. The rearrangement uses TRBV20-1 and TRBJ2-5, with D tentatively TRBD1 (8 bases). The CDR3 extends over 17 amino acids. The germline V and J ends were trimmed by 6 bases and 4 bases, with 27 bases remaining between them. CDR1 and CDR2 (germline): DFQATT, SNEGSKA (reference sequence). The CDR3 nucleotides read TGCAGTGCCACCCGGGGGGACAGGTCCCCGGTCGGAGAGACCCAGTACTTC. Translating gives CSATRGDRSPVGETQYF.